The 28 T cell receptor beta chains listed next were all sequenced from one sample in a study of blood T cell repertoires in COVID-19. Assay: immunoSEQ multiplex PCR; the TCRdb copy retains only in-frame clones and omits some. The sample yields 110,000 to 150,000 clones, approximately 88% seen once. Material: peripheral blood. All receptors come from a woman aged 45 to 65 with acute or convalescent COVID-19.

This chain connects TRBV2 to TRBJ2-2; no reliable D call. This CDR3 contains 13 residues. V lost 4 bases to trimming and J lost 1 base, with 4 bases between them. Germline V lookup: CDR1 SNHLY, CDR2 FYNNEI. In DNA form, the CDR3 reads TGTGCCAGCAGTGTCGGGAACACCGGGGAGCTGTTTTTT. Its translation: CASSVGNTGELFF.

The V and J genes are TRBV19 and TRBJ2-5, with 9 bases aligning to TRBD2. The V segment lost 3 bases and the J segment 5 bases; nucleotides outside the gene matches: 10. CDR1 LNHDA and CDR2 SQIVND come from the germline V gene (reference sequence). This CDR3 region has 16 residues. CDR3 bases: TGTGCCAGTAGTATTGGCTTGGCGGGAGGGTTTGAGACCCAGTACTTC. This encodes CASSIGLAGGFETQYF.

The CDR3 region has the DNA TGTGCCAGCAGCTTATTAGCTAACTATGGCTACACCTTC. It is translated as CASSLLANYGYTF. The chain carries TRBV7-9 and TRBJ1-2; D is unclear. Trimming shortened V by 2 bases and J by 0 bases, and 4 bases separated the two germline ends. Germline V gene sequence: CDR1 SEHNR, CDR2 FQNEAQ (reference sequence). The CDR3 totals 13 residues.

The chain is built from TRBV3-1 (or the pseudogene TRBV3-2) and TRBJ2-7, with D possibly being TRBD1 (7 bases). V lost 4 bases, J lost 3 bases, and 13 bases lay in between. Germline CDR1 and CDR2: LGHDT and YNNKEL (reference sequence). The CDR3 spans 14 residues. For the CDR3, the DNA is TGTGCCAGCAGCCCTCCAGGGGGGATCTACGAGCAGTACTTC. Translating gives CASSPPGGIYEQYF.

In its sample, this clone was seen once. The J gene is TRBJ2-7, the V gene TRBV2; TRBD2 aligns across 10 bases. J lost 1 base, V lost 8 bases, and 8 bases had no gene match. This CDR3 region has 15 residues. The V gene's germline CDR1 is SNHLY and CDR2 FYNNEI. The CDR3 is CASGWTSGSSYEQYF. CDR3 DNA sequence: TGTGCCAGCGGATGGACTAGCGGATCGTCCTACGAGCAGTACTTC.

This rearrangement joins TRBV19 to TRBJ2-2; the match to TRBD1 covers 8 bases. Trimming cost V 5 bases and J 5 bases; bases outside gene matches: 10. The CDR3 runs 16 residues. CDR1 LNHDA and CDR2 SQIVND come from the germline V gene (reference sequence). The CDR3 sequence: CASSLGTGYDTGELFF. The CDR3 DNA reads TGTGCCAGTAGTCTGGGGACAGGCTATGATACCGGGGAGCTGTTTTTT.

Notes on this clone: The sample carries other DNA sequences with the same CDR3. The rearrangement uses TRBV2 and TRBJ1-2, with D perhaps matching TRBD1 (5 bases). V lost 4 bases, J lost 7 bases, and 7 bases lay in between. Germline loops: CDR1 SNHLY, CDR2 FYNNEI. The CDR3 spans 11 residues. The CDR3, as DNA: TGTGCCAGCAGTGGGGGCGGTGGCTACACCTTC. The encoded protein is CASSGGGGYTF.

The chain links TRBV7-6 to TRBJ1-5; D gene unclear. The CDR3 loop spans 15 amino acids. Germline V gene sequence: CDR1 SGHVS, CDR2 FNYEAQ. Trimming cost V 1 base and J 3 bases, with 10 bases left between them. The CDR3 DNA sequence: TGTGCCAGCAGCTTAGTATGGCATTTCAATCAGCCCCAGCATTTT. Translated, it gives CASSLVWHFNQPQHF.

V and J are TRBV7-2 and TRBJ1-2; 10 bases agree with TRBD1. Germline CDR1 reads SGHTA; CDR2 reads FQGNSA. This CDR3 contains 14 residues. The J segment lost 7 bases and the V segment lost 5 bases, leaving 7 bases of the junction unmatched. The CDR3 reads CASSPQTGGGGYTF. The DNA of the CDR3 is TGTGCCAGCAGCCCACAGACAGGGGGCGGTGGCTACACCTTC.

As regards this clone: Other DNA variants within this sample encode the same CDR3. This chain uses TRBV3-1 (or the pseudogene TRBV3-2) with TRBJ1-2; no definite D call. This CDR3 spans 13 amino acids. Trimming shortened V by 3 bases and J by 3 bases, and 8 bases separated the two germline ends. CDR1 is LGHDT and CDR2 is YNNKEL in the germline V gene (reference sequence). The CDR3 sequence is CASSQAGDYGYTF. In nucleotides, the CDR3 is TGTGCCAGCAGCCAGGCAGGCGACTATGGCTACACCTTC.

The chain uses TRBV7-2 and TRBJ1-5; TRBD1 agrees at 9 bases. V shed 1 base, J shed 5 bases, and the junction held 6 bases outside the gene matches. The CDR3 spans 16 residues. Germline lookup yields CDR1 SGHTA and CDR2 FQGNSA. Here the CDR3 reads CASSLGTGVLDQPQHF. In nucleotides, the CDR3 is TGTGCCAGCAGCTTAGGGACAGGGGTTTTGGATCAGCCCCAGCATTTT.

The chain uses TRBV5-6 and TRBJ1-2; 7 nucleotides line up with TRBD1. This CDR3 has 14 residues. Germline V gene data show CDR1 as SGHDT and CDR2 as YYEEEE. The V segment lost 0 bases and the J segment 7 bases; nucleotides outside the gene matches: 6. CDR3 DNA sequence: TGTGCCAGCAGCTTGGGACAGGGAAAGGGTGGCTACACCTTC. Translated: CASSLGQGKGGYTF.

This sequence joins TRBV18 and TRBJ2-1, with 9 bases matching TRBD2. This CDR3 has 17 amino acids. V trimming: 3 bases; J trimming: 7 bases; junction bases outside the gene matches: 13. Looked up from germline, CDR1 is KGHSH and CDR2 is LQKENI. In DNA form, the CDR3 reads TGTGCCAGCTCACCGGGCGGGGGGGCCAATCGTGTGAATGAGCAGTTCTTC. Translated, it gives CASSPGGGANRVNEQFF.

This clone was observed once. The V and J genes are TRBV7-9 and TRBJ1-4; D perhaps matches TRBD1 (6 bases). V shed 3 bases and J shed 5 bases, with 10 bases lying between them. There are 14 residues in the CDR3. The V gene's germline CDR1 is SEHNR and CDR2 FQNEAQ (reference sequence). The CDR3 region has the DNA TGTGCCAGCAGCTTTGGACAGAAGAATGAAAAACTGTTTTTT. Translation: CASSFGQKNEKLFF.

The chain uses TRBV7-8 and TRBJ2-3; tentative D call: TRBD2 (6 bases). The CDR3 contains 16 residues. Trimming stripped 5 bases from V and 0 bases from J, with 15 bases between. The germline V gene encodes CDR1 SGHVS and CDR2 FQNEAQ. The CDR3 DNA reads as TGTGCCAGCAGCCCTAGAGGCGGGGTCAGCACAGATACGCAGTATTTT. Translating it yields CASSPRGGVSTDTQYF.

The table lists this clone with a count of one. An end of the junction does not agree with germline; a read error may underlie this. The chain carries TRBV19 and TRBJ1-1; no firm D call. The length of the CDR3 is 13 residues. Per germline, CDR1 LNHDA and CDR2 SQIVND (reference sequence). The CDR3 DNA is TGTGCCAGTAGTTCTGTGAGGAACGCTGAAGCTTTCTTT. Translated, it gives CASSSVRNAEAFF.

The genes are TRBV18 and TRBJ2-5, with 7 bases aligning to TRBD2. The V gene's germline CDR1 is KGHSH and CDR2 LQKENI. The V segment lost 0 bases and the J segment 4 bases; nucleotides outside the gene matches: 5. The CDR3 runs to 15 residues. For the CDR3, the DNA is TGTGCCAGCTCACCACCGCGGGAGCGGGGAGAGACCCAGTACTTC. Its translation: CASSPPRERGETQYF.

This chain connects TRBV10-3 to TRBJ1-1; tentative D call: TRBD1 (6 bases). Germline loops: CDR1 ENHRY, CDR2 SYGVKD. V was cut by 3 bases and J by 6 bases, with 14 bases left in between. The CDR3 sequence is 14 residues long. The CDR3 bases are TGTGCCATCAGTGACAGGGGAGTTGATGCTGAAGCTTTCTTT. Translated: CAISDRGVDAEAFF.

CDR3 residues: CASSPESQYYEQYF. DNA for the CDR3: TGCGCCAGCAGCCCTGAAAGTCAGTACTACGAGCAGTACTTC. This chain uses TRBV10-1 with TRBJ2-7; D is unclear. V lost 6 bases and J 3 bases, leaving 15 bases between the germline ends. CDR3 length equals 14 residues. CDR1 and CDR2 from the germline V gene are WNHNN and SYGVQD (reference sequence).

This clone has only a few counts. V gene TRBV6-5 combines with J gene TRBJ2-7; 8 nucleotides align to TRBD1. J was trimmed by 3 bases and V by 4 bases; bases with no gene match: 8. Germline CDR1 and CDR2: MNHEY and SVGAGI. The CDR3 length is 15 residues. The CDR3 loop is CASSSPGTGIYEQYF. CDR3 nucleotide sequence: TGTGCCAGCAGTTCCCCCGGGACAGGCATCTACGAGCAGTACTTC.

The rearrangement links TRBV29-1 to TRBJ2-3, with TRBD2 matching over 7 bases. The CDR3 runs 15 residues. V shed 6 bases, J shed 1 base, and the junction held 10 bases outside the gene matches. CDR1 and CDR2 (germline): SQVTM, ANQGSEA. The CDR3 loop is CSVKGKGGGTDTQYF. CDR3 in DNA: TGCAGCGTCAAAGGGAAGGGAGGGGGCACAGATACGCAGTATTTT.

This clone has more than one count but fewer than ten. The CDR3 reads CASRQNRGLNTF. DNA of the CDR3: TGTGCCAGCAGACAAAACAGGGGGCTCAACACCTTC. V and J are TRBV3-1 (or the pseudogene TRBV3-2) and TRBJ1-2; TRBD1 matches at 9 bases. This CDR3 region has 12 residues. Germline V gene lookup returns CDR1 LGHDT and CDR2 YNNKEL (reference sequence). Trimming took 6 bases from V and 12 from J; bases not matched to a gene: 8.

CDR3 nucleotide sequence: TGTGCCTGGAGTCGGCCGGGGAGAGGGAGTGAAAAACTGTTTTTT. Its translation: CAWSRPGRGSEKLFF. The chain carries TRBV30 and TRBJ1-4; D not certain. Trimming left V 2 bases short and J 7 bases short, with 17 bases between. Looked up from germline, CDR1 is GTSNPN and CDR2 is SVGIG (reference sequence). The CDR3 runs to 15 residues.

The CDR3 protein is CASSLVPNEETQYF. The CDR3 DNA reads as TGTGCCAGCAGCTTAGTTCCTAACGAAGAGACCCAGTACTTC. The chain recombines TRBV11-2 with TRBJ2-5; D not resolved. Looked up from germline, CDR1 is SGHAT and CDR2 is FQNNGV. V was clipped by 1 base and J by 3 bases, with 9 bases between them. CDR3 length: 14 residues. Full variable domain (outside the CDR3, taken from reference TRBV11-2 and TRBJ2-5): EAGVAQSPRYKIIEKRQSVAFWCNPISGHATLYWYQQILGQGPKLLIQFQNNGVVDDSQLPKDRFSAERLKGVDSTLKIQPAKLEDSAVYLCASSLVPNEETQYFGPGTRLLVL.

V is TRBV6-2 or TRBV6-3 and J is TRBJ2-5; 15 bases match TRBD2. The germline gives CDR1 MNHEY, CDR2 SVGEGT. V gave up 6 bases and J gave up 6 bases; unmatched junction bases: 5. CDR3 length equals 15 residues. CDR3 in DNA: TGTGCCAGCAGCTCAGGGACTAGCGGGAGGAAGACCCAGTACTTC. It yields the protein CASSSGTSGRKTQYF.

The CDR3 region is CATSRPGLARGDTQYF. In nucleotides, the CDR3 is TGTGCCACCAGCAGACCTGGACTAGCGAGGGGAGATACGCAGTATTTT. The gene calls are TRBV15 and TRBJ2-3, with 9 bases aligning to TRBD2. Germline loops: CDR1 LNHNV, CDR2 YYDKDF (reference sequence). V lost 2 bases and J lost 5; bases outside the gene matches: 8. This CDR3 is 16 amino acids long.

This chain connects TRBV5-5 to TRBJ1-5; D remains ambiguous. Trimming took 0 bases from V and 4 from J, leaving 8 bases between them. In germline, CDR1 is SGHKS, CDR2 YYEKEE (reference sequence). This CDR3 has 14 amino acids. The CDR3 DNA follows: TGTGCCAGCAGCTTGGGACCGGAGAATCAGCCCCAGCATTTT. Protein product: CASSLGPENQPQHF.

This clone was counted once. CDR3 in DNA: TGTGCCAGCAGGGGGGAAACAGGGGACGGCGATACGCAGTATTTT. Translated, it gives CASRGETGDGDTQYF. The chain employs TRBV7-9 and TRBJ2-3; 7 bases line up with TRBD1. CDR1 is SEHNR, CDR2 FQNEAQ, per germline (reference sequence). Unmatched junction bases numbered 12, after V lost 6 bases and J lost 6 bases. This CDR3 spans 15 amino acids.